Sequencing of this T cell receptor beta chain was carried out in a study of shared clonotypes between healthy human individuals. Study-wide results and caveats: Generally, naive subsets came out with larger estimated richness than memory subsets. It was the non-shared clonotypes that had lower generation probabilities than clonotypes shared by all four donors. It was expected that sequencing depth would affect clonotype sharing among donors.

Only in-frame clones appear in the TCRdb table, and some are missing; sequencing was by immunoSEQ multiplex PCR. Found here are about 1,800,000 clones, about 95% of them singletons; the top ten hold 0.95% to 1.5%. CD45RO-negative cells were positively selected for CCR7, leaving out terminally differentiated effector memory CD45RA+ cells. Details on this clone: What it recognizes is unknown.

Specimen: naive CD8+ T cells sorted from blood. The clonotype was recovered from a man aged 18 to 29 in good health.

The CDR3 region is CASRTQGLGTEAFF. The CDR3 nucleotides are TGCGCCAGCAGGACACAGGGACTGGGGACTGAAGCTTTCTTT. The chain employs TRBV10-2 and TRBJ1-1, with TRBD1 as a possible D gene (6 bases). CDR1 is WSHSY and CDR2 is SAAADI in the germline V gene. V was pared by 6 bases and J by 5 bases, with 16 bases between. The CDR3 is made up of 14 amino acids.